The present T cell receptor (beta chain) was sequenced within a study of cytotoxic CD8 clonotypes in ibrutinib-treated CLL. Sequencing was performed with immunoSEQ multiplex PCR; in TCRdb, only in-frame clones are kept and a portion is missing. The sample shows some 200,000 clones, about three quarters of them seen only once. Study-wide results and limits: Treatment left the uncommon public clonotypes either contracted or stable in frequency. At progression, clonality fell back toward baseline after rising at ibrutinib response.

V was clipped by 5 bases and J by 0 bases, with 11 bases between them. Germline CDR1 reads GTSNPN; CDR2 reads SVGIG (reference sequence). The CDR3 totals 14 residues. For this clone: Its matching antigen is unknown.

The receptor was derived from a human donor with chronic lymphocytic leukemia. This material consisted of PBMCs, taken after 12 months of ibrutinib treatment. The V gene is TRBV30, the J gene TRBJ2-1, with no clear D. The CDR3 DNA follows: TGTGCCTGGGAACCTCCAACCTCCTACAATGAGCAGTTCTTC. This gives the protein CAWEPPTSYNEQFF.